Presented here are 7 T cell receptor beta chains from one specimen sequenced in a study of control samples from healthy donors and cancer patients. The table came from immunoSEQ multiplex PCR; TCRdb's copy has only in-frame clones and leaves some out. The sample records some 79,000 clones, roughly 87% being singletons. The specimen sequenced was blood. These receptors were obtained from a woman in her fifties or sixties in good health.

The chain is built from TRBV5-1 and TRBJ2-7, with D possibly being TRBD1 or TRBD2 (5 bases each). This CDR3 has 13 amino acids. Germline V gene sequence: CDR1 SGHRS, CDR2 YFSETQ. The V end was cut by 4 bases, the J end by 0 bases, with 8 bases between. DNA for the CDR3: TGCGCCAGCAGCGGGGACGTCTCCTACGAGCAGTACTTC. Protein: CASSGDVSYEQYF.

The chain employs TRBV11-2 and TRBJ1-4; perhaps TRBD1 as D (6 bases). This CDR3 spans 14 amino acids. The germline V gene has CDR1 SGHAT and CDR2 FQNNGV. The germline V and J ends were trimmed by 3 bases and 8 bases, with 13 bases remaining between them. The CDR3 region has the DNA TGTGCCAGCAGCTTTCAGGGGTTGAGGGAAAAACTGTTTTTT. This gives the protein CASSFQGLREKLFF.

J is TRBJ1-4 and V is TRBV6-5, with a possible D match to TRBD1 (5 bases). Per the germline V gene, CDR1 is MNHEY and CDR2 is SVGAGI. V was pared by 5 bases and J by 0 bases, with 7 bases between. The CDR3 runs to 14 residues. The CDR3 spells CASSRGATNEKLFF. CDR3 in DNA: TGTGCCAGCAGTAGGGGCGCAACTAATGAAAAACTGTTTTTT.

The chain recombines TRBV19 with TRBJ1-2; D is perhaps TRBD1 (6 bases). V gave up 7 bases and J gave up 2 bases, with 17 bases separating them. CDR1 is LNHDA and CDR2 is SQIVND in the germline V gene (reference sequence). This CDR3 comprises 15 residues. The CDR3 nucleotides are TGTGCCAGTACCTTTGAGCGCACAGGGAACTATGGCTACACCTTC. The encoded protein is CASTFERTGNYGYTF. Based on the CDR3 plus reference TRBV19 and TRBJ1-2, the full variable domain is DGGITQSPKYLFRKEGQNVTLSCEQNLNHDAMYWYRQDPGQGLRLIYYSQIVNDFQKGDIAEGYSVSREKKESFPLTVTSAQKNPTAFYLCASTFERTGNYGYTFGSGTRLTVV.

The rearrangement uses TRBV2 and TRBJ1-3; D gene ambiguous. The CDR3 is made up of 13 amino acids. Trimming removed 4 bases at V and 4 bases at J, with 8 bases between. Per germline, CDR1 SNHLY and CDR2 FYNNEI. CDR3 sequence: CASSVEDGNTIYF. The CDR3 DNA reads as TGTGCCAGCAGTGTGGAGGACGGAAACACCATATATTTT.

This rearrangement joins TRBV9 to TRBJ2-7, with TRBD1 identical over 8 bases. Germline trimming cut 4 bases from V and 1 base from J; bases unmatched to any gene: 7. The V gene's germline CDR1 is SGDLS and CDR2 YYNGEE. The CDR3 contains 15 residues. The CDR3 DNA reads TGTGCCAGCAGCCCCGGACAGGGAAGATCCTACGAGCAGTACTTC. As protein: CASSPGQGRSYEQYF.

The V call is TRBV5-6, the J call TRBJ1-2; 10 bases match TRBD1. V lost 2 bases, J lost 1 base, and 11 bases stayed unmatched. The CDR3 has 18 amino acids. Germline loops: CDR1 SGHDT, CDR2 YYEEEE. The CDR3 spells CASSLPKVWTGGNYGYTF. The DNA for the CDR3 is TGTGCCAGCAGCTTACCAAAGGTCTGGACAGGGGGTAACTATGGCTACACCTTC.